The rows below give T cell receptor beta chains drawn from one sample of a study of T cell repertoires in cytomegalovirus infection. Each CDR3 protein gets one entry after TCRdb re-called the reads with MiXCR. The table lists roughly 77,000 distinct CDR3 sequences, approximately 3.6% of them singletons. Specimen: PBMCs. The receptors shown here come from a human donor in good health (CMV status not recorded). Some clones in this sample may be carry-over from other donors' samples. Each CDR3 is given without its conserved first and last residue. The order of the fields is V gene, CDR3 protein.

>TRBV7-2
ASSLYQGFHEQY
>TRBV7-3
ASSLSRTGGNEKLF
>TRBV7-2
ASSLGGIAGGQETQY
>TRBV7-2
ASSLAPPGELF
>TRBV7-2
ASSYGLETQY
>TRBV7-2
ASSLGSANYGYT
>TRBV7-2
ASSLLREKLF
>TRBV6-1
ASSEARGRGAF
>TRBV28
ASNLRDPYEQY
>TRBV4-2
ASSHALRLAGGPTDTQY
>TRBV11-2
ASSPLASYGYT
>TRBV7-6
ASSLGAPGANVLT
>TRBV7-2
ASSFARDNEQY
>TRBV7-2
ASSITGFNEQF
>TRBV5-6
ASSVRLVNEQF
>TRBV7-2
ASSLAVGTNEKLF
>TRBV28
ASRSNTGELF
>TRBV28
ASSLRGQGSEKLF